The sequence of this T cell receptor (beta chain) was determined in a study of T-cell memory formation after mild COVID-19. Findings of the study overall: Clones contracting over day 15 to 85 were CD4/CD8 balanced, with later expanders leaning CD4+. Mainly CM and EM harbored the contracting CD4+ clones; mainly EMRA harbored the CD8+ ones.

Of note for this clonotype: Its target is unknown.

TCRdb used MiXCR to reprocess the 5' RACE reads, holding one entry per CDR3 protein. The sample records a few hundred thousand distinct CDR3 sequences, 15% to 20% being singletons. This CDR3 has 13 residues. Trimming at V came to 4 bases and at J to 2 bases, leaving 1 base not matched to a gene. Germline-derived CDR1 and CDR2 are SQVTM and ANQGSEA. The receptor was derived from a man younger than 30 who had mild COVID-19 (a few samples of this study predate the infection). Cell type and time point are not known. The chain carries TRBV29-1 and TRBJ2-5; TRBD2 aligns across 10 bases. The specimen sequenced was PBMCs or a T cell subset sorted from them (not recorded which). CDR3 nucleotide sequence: TGCAGCGTTGTGACTAGCGGGCAAGAGACCCAGTACTTC. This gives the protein CSVVTSGQETQYF.